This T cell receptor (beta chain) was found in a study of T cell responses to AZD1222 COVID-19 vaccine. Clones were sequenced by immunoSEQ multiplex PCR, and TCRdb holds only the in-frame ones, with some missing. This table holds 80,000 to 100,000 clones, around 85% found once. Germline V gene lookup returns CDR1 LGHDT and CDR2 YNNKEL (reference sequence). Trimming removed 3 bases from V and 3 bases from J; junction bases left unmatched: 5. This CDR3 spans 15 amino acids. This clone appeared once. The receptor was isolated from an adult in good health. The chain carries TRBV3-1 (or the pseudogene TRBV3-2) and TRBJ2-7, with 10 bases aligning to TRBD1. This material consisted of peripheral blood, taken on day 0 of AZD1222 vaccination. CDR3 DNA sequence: TGTGCCAGCAGCCAGCCCGGGACAGGGGTCTACGAGCAGTACTTC. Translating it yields CASSQPGTGVYEQYF.